The 8 T cell receptor beta chains given below trace back to one sample, sequenced in a study of cytomegalovirus exposure and HLA in healthy donors. The primer mix had 60 Vbeta and 13 Jbeta primers. Assay used: immunoSEQ multiplex PCR; TCRdb lists only in-frame clones, some missing. The data contain about 130,000 clones, just under 75% of them singletons. The specimen was PBMCs. These receptors all come from a man aged 40-49 years in good health and CMV-seropositive.

The V and J genes are TRBV4-1 and TRBJ2-7, with D uncertain. Trimming left V 1 base short and J 0 bases short, with 16 bases between. From germline, CDR1 is MGHRA and CDR2 YSYEKL. This CDR3 is 17 amino acids long. Here the CDR3 DNA reads TGCGCCAGCAGCCAAGGATTTACCCCCGGGTCCTCCTACGAGCAGTACTTC. Amino acid sequence: CASSQGFTPGSSYEQYF.

The rearrangement links TRBV2 to TRBJ1-1; TRBD1 aligns across 7 bases. The CDR3 runs to 14 residues. The germline gives CDR1 SNHLY, CDR2 FYNNEI. J gave up 5 bases and V 2 bases, and 5 bases lay outside the gene matches. This chain's CDR3 is CASSERTGETEAFF. DNA of the CDR3: TGTGCCAGCAGTGAACGTACAGGGGAAACTGAAGCTTTCTTT.

This chain uses TRBV5-1 with TRBJ1-5; TRBD1 is a possible D gene (5 bases). V was cut by 2 bases and J by 4 bases, with 13 bases left in between. This CDR3 is built from 15 residues. CDR1 is SGHRS, CDR2 YFSETQ, per germline. The CDR3 nucleotides read TGCGCCAGCAGCTTAGGGACTCCGGGGAATCAGCCCCAGCATTTT. Its protein is CASSLGTPGNQPQHF. Full variable domain (rest looked up from reference TRBV5-1 and TRBJ1-5): KAGVTQTPRYLIKTRGQQVTLSCSPISGHRSVSWYQQTPGQGLQFLFEYFSETQRNKGNFPGRFSGRQFSNSRSEMNVSTLELGDSALYLCASSLGTPGNQPQHFGDGTRLSIL.

V usage is TRBV4-1 and J usage is TRBJ2-3; 8 bases fit TRBD2. CDR1 MGHRA and CDR2 YSYEKL come from the germline V gene. The CDR3 length is 13 residues. J lost 5 bases, V lost 2 bases, and 0 bases had no gene match. The CDR3 bases are TGCGCCAGCAGCCAAAGCGGGGGAGATACGCAGTATTTT. It encodes CASSQSGGDTQYF.

The genes are TRBV2 and TRBJ2-5; tentative D call: TRBD1 (5 bases). Germline CDR1 is SNHLY and CDR2 is FYNNEI. The CDR3 has 15 amino acids. V lost 6 bases to trimming and J lost 1 base, with 15 bases between them. The CDR3 region is CASRPGQQGQETQYF. The CDR3 coding sequence is TGTGCCAGCAGACCCGGACAACAAGGCCAAGAGACCCAGTACTTC.

In this sample, this clone turned up a few times. This chain connects TRBV5-5 to TRBJ1-2, with D perhaps matching TRBD1 (5 bases). V lost 0 bases and J lost 2, with 8 bases in between. Germline values: CDR1 SGHKS, CDR2 YYEKEE (reference sequence). The CDR3 is 14 residues long. The CDR3 bases are TGTGCCAGCAGCTTGGGGGCAGGGAACTATGGCTACACCTTC. Protein: CASSLGAGNYGYTF.

The V gene is TRBV28, the J gene TRBJ2-7; the D gene is possibly TRBD1 (5 bases). The V end was cut by 6 bases, the J end by 6 bases, with 15 bases between. CDR3 length: 13 residues. Germline V gene data show CDR1 as MDHEN and CDR2 as SYDVKM. This CDR3 is CASSSLLRGEQYF. The CDR3 nucleotides read TGTGCCAGCAGCTCCCTCTTAAGGGGCGAGCAGTACTTC.

This rearrangement joins TRBV9 to TRBJ2-7; D is perhaps TRBD1 (5 bases). V lost 2 bases and J 7 bases, leaving 10 bases between the germline ends. Germline lookup yields CDR1 SGDLS and CDR2 YYNGEE. There are 12 residues in the CDR3. CDR3 residues: CASSVVAGEQYF. In DNA, the CDR3 is TGTGCCAGCAGCGTGGTGGCAGGGGAGCAGTACTTC.